These 22 T cell receptor beta chains were all obtained from the same sample, sequenced in a study of blood T cell repertoires in COVID-19. TCRdb's copy holds only in-frame clones and misses some; the assay was immunoSEQ multiplex PCR. Among about 290,000 clones listed, over 80% were seen once. The sample taken for sequencing was peripheral blood. The source is a woman between 50 and 59 years old with active or convalescent COVID-19.

The V and J genes are TRBV9 and TRBJ2-7, with 10 bases that match TRBD2. The germline V gene encodes CDR1 SGDLS and CDR2 YYNGEE. The V segment lost 3 bases and the J segment 6 bases; nucleotides outside the gene matches: 12. The CDR3 has 16 amino acids. As DNA, the CDR3 is TGTGCCAGCAGCGCGGGCGAGGGAGCTAGCGGGAGCGAGCAGTACTTC. This gives the protein CASSAGEGASGSEQYF.

The chain joins TRBV29-1 to TRBJ2-5, with 11 bases matching TRBD2. CDR3 length: 14 amino acids. Trimming removed 7 bases from V and 4 bases from J; junction bases left unmatched: 8. From germline, CDR1 is SQVTM and CDR2 ANQGSEA. CDR3 loop: CSARLAGMVETQYF. CDR3 nucleotides: TGCAGCGCCCGACTAGCGGGAATGGTAGAGACCCAGTACTTC.

The V call is TRBV6-1, the J call TRBJ2-3; no clear D. From germline, CDR1 is MNHNS and CDR2 SASEGT. V was pared by 8 bases and J by 2 bases, with 11 bases between. The CDR3 is 13 amino acids. CDR3 coding DNA: TGTGCCAGCTGCGTGAGGTACACAGATACGCAGTATTTT. Translation: CASCVRYTDTQYF.

The V and J genes are TRBV30 and TRBJ2-7, with TRBD2 identical over 7 bases. Trimming cost V 0 bases and J 3 bases; bases outside gene matches: 8. The germline V gene has CDR1 GTSNPN and CDR2 SVGIG (reference sequence). The length of the CDR3 is 15 residues. As DNA, the CDR3 is TGTGCCTGGAGTGTACGGGGGGTCCAGAGCTACGAGCAGTACTTC. Its translation is CAWSVRGVQSYEQYF.

The chain links TRBV19 to TRBJ2-1; TRBD2 aligns across 8 bases. The CDR3 totals 15 residues. From germline, CDR1 is LNHDA and CDR2 SQIVND (reference sequence). V lost 0 bases, J lost 8 bases, and 6 bases stayed unmatched. The CDR3 spells CASSIDPAGEYEQFF. As DNA, the CDR3 is TGTGCCAGTAGTATAGATCCAGCGGGAGAGTATGAGCAGTTCTTC.

The gene calls are TRBV15 and TRBJ2-4, with 10 positions matching TRBD2. The CDR3 is 17 residues long. The J segment lost 4 bases and the V segment lost 0 bases, leaving 6 bases of the junction unmatched. Per germline, CDR1 LNHNV and CDR2 YYDKDF (reference sequence). For the CDR3, the DNA is TGTGCCACCAGCAGAGATACCGGGACTAGCGATAAAAACATTCAGTACTTC. It is translated as CATSRDTGTSDKNIQYF.

The gene calls are TRBV24-1 and TRBJ2-3; no clear D. V lost 4 bases, J lost 9 bases, and 7 bases lay in between. Germline CDR1 and CDR2: KGHDR and SFDVKD. The CDR3 sequence is 11 residues long. CDR3 residues: CATSDPTTQYF. CDR3 nucleotide sequence: TGTGCCACCAGTGACCCTACCACGCAGTATTTT.

This chain links TRBV6-5 with TRBJ1-1, with D maybe TRBD1 (5 bases). The V gene's germline CDR1 is MNHEY and CDR2 SVGAGI. This CDR3 comprises 13 residues. V lost 0 bases, J lost 11 bases, and 13 bases lay in between. The CDR3 here is CASSYSLRDVAFF. For the CDR3, the DNA is TGTGCCAGCAGTTACTCTCTCAGGGATGTTGCTTTCTTT.

The chain recombines TRBV7-9 with TRBJ2-1; 8 bases agree with TRBD1. J gave up 10 bases and V 1 base, and 21 bases lay outside the gene matches. This CDR3 has 19 amino acids. CDR1 is SEHNR, CDR2 FQNEAQ, per germline (reference sequence). CDR3 bases: TGTGCCAGCAGCTTAGGCCGGGGTGAGGACAGGGCAGTCCCATGGGAGCAGTTCTTC. Translated, it gives CASSLGRGEDRAVPWEQFF.

The genes are TRBV4-2 and TRBJ2-1; maybe TRBD1 (6 bases). Trimming cost V 8 bases and J 4 bases, with 18 bases left between them. The CDR3 has 15 amino acids. The germline CDR1 and CDR2 sequences are LGHNA and YNFKEQ. The CDR3 reads CASSLGGREYNEQFF. Here the CDR3 DNA reads TGTGCCAGCTCTTTAGGGGGACGGGAATACAATGAGCAGTTCTTC.

The V call is TRBV11-2, the J call TRBJ2-2, with D uncertain. The CDR3 sequence is 16 residues long. From germline, CDR1 is SGHAT and CDR2 FQNNGV. The germline V and J ends were trimmed by 3 bases and 0 bases, with 11 bases remaining between them. CDR3 region: CASSFGRRSNTGELFF. As DNA, the CDR3 is TGTGCCAGCAGCTTTGGCAGGCGCTCGAACACCGGGGAGCTGTTTTTT.

This chain connects TRBV5-5 to TRBJ1-5, with D perhaps matching TRBD1 (5 bases). The germline gives CDR1 SGHKS, CDR2 YYEKEE (reference sequence). V lost 2 bases, J lost 2 bases, and 14 bases lay in between. The CDR3 sequence is 16 residues long. The DNA for the CDR3 is TGTGCCAGCAGCTTCCTCGGGGGGTGGGGCAATCAGCCCCAGCATTTT. Protein: CASSFLGGWGNQPQHF.

The V call is TRBV5-5, the J call TRBJ2-3; TRBD2 agrees at 8 bases. Trimming took 4 bases from V and 7 from J; bases not matched to a gene: 11. The CDR3 consists of 15 residues. Germline CDR1 is SGHKS and CDR2 is YYEKEE (reference sequence). CDR3 amino acids: CASSAPGLVGNTQYF. The CDR3 DNA reads as TGTGCCAGCAGCGCACCGGGACTAGTGGGGAATACGCAGTATTTT.

The genes are TRBV7-2 and TRBJ2-7, with D possibly being TRBD1 (6 bases). Germline V gene data show CDR1 as SGHTA and CDR2 as FQGNSA. V was trimmed by 1 base and J by 6 bases, leaving 22 bases between them. This CDR3 has 17 amino acids. The CDR3 coding sequence is TGTGCCAGCAGCTTAGTTCAGACGAACAGGGCGGAAGGCGAGCAGTACTTC. Amino acids: CASSLVQTNRAEGEQYF.

In this sample, this clone turned up a few times. The chain joins TRBV9 to TRBJ1-2, with a weak D call TRBD1 (6 bases). Germline CDR1 is SGDLS and CDR2 is YYNGEE. Trimming removed 0 bases from V and 6 bases from J, with 9 bases in between. The CDR3 is 13 residues long. The CDR3 sequence is CASSVGAGDGYTF. CDR3 DNA: TGTGCCAGCAGCGTAGGGGCAGGGGATGGCTACACCTTC. The variable domain in full, with the rest retrieved from reference TRBV9 and TRBJ1-2, is DSGVTQTPKHLITATGQRVTLRCSPRSGDLSVYWYQQSLDQGLQFLIQYYNGEERAKGNILERFSAQQFPDLHSELNLSSLELGDSALYFCASSVGAGDGYTFGSGTRLTVV.

The rearrangement uses TRBV7-2 and TRBJ2-1; TRBD2 matches at 9 bases. This CDR3 is 17 amino acids long. Per the germline V gene, CDR1 is SGHTA and CDR2 is FQGNSA. J gave up 4 bases and V 3 bases, and 10 bases lay outside the gene matches. Here the CDR3 DNA reads TGTGCCAGCAGCTTCTTGGGCTTGGGACTAGCTTACAATGAGCAGTTCTTC. Its protein is CASSFLGLGLAYNEQFF.

In DNA, the CDR3 is TGTGCCAGCAGCACCTCAAGCGGGAGCCACGAGCAGTACTTC. Translating gives CASSTSSGSHEQYF. The chain couples TRBV7-9 to TRBJ2-7, with 8 bases fitting TRBD2. The CDR3 consists of 14 residues. V trimming: 5 bases; J trimming: 5 bases; junction bases outside the gene matches: 8. The germline gives CDR1 SEHNR, CDR2 FQNEAQ (reference sequence).

This chain joins TRBV27 and TRBJ1-6; TRBD1 is a possible D gene (6 bases). Germline V gives CDR1 MNHEY, CDR2 SMNVEV (reference sequence). This CDR3 is 20 amino acids long. V dropped 1 base and J dropped 0 bases, with 19 bases sitting between them. CDR3 loop: CASSLLAGGAGSSYNSPLHF. The CDR3, as DNA: TGTGCCAGCAGTTTATTGGCGGGGGGGGCGGGGAGCTCCTATAATTCACCCCTCCACTTT.

This chain joins TRBV5-4 and TRBJ2-3, with 12 bases identical to TRBD1. CDR3 length: 15 residues. CDR1 SGHNT and CDR2 YYREEE come from the germline V gene (reference sequence). The trim removed 7 bases at V and 1 base at J, leaving 4 bases unmatched. The CDR3 nucleotides are TGTGCCAGCGGGGGGGACAGGGGGCGCACAGATACGCAGTATTTT. The encoded protein is CASGGDRGRTDTQYF. The whole variable domain, remainder taken from reference TRBV5-4 and TRBJ2-3, is ETGVTQSPTHLIKTRGQQVTLRCSSQSGHNTVSWYQQALGQGPQFIFQYYREEENGRGNFPPRFSGLQFPNYSSELNVNALELDDSALYLCASGGDRGRTDTQYFGPGTRLTVL.

The chain links TRBV18 to TRBJ1-5; a weak D match, TRBD1 (6 bases). Germline V gives CDR1 KGHSH, CDR2 LQKENI. The V gene lost 6 bases and the J gene lost 1 base, with 10 bases spanning the gap. The CDR3 loop spans 14 amino acids. The CDR3 region is CASSAGQSNQPQHF. CDR3 nucleotide sequence: TGTGCCAGCTCGGCAGGACAGAGCAATCAGCCCCAGCATTTT.

The J gene is TRBJ2-7, the V gene TRBV6-5, with TRBD2 identical over 7 bases. CDR3 length equals 13 residues. Trimming removed 6 bases from V and 2 bases from J; junction bases left unmatched: 4. In germline, CDR1 is MNHEY, CDR2 SVGAGI. CDR3 amino acids: CASRASGPYEQYF. The CDR3 DNA follows: TGTGCCAGCAGGGCTAGCGGACCCTACGAGCAGTACTTC.

The chain has TRBV9 and TRBJ2-1; 12 nucleotides line up with TRBD2. V gave up 0 bases and J gave up 7 bases; unmatched junction bases: 8. Germline CDR1 reads SGDLS; CDR2 reads YYNGEE. CDR3 length equals 17 residues. The CDR3 DNA reads TGTGCCAGCAGCGTAGGACTAGCGGGAGTAGGGGATAATGAGCAGTTCTTC. It codes for CASSVGLAGVGDNEQFF. Based on the CDR3 plus reference TRBV9 and TRBJ2-1, the full variable domain is DSGVTQTPKHLITATGQRVTLRCSPRSGDLSVYWYQQSLDQGLQFLIQYYNGEERAKGNILERFSAQQFPDLHSELNLSSLELGDSALYFCASSVGLAGVGDNEQFFGPGTRLTVL.